Here is one T cell receptor beta chain with its context. The sample originates from a study of identical twins. Trimming pared 0 bases from V and 6 bases from J, leaving 21 bases between. The CDR3 spans 17 residues. The germline V gene encodes CDR1 DFQATT and CDR2 SNEGSKA (reference sequence). Through template switching, a universal primer site was introduced, and the cDNA contained unique molecular identifiers. TCRdb independently ran MiXCR on the 5' RACE reads; one entry per CDR3 protein. The sample comprises 200,000 to 300,000 distinct CDR3 sequences, 6.5% to 9% of which are singletons, and roughly 5% rests with the top ten. These records were also assigned to another study, of yellow fever vaccine responses in identical twins. That paper adds: Twins reportedly appeared to share part of their vaccine T cell response while keeping part individual.

This clonotype was sampled from a woman between 18 and 29 years old in good health. Sequencing input: CD8+ T cells sorted from blood. The chain couples TRBV20-1 to TRBJ2-1; D possibly corresponds to TRBD2 (6 bases). For the CDR3, the DNA is TGCAGTGCTAGAGATCGGGGCGGGGACTCGGGGAGCAATGAGCAGTTCTTC. Translation: CSARDRGGDSGSNEQFF.